Listed below are T cell receptor beta chains from one sample, sequenced in a study of cytomegalovirus exposure and HLA in healthy donors. Sequencing was performed with immunoSEQ multiplex PCR; in TCRdb, only in-frame clones are kept and a portion is missing. Of just over 150,000 clones listed, roughly 80% were seen once; the top ten hold roughly 1.9%. Sequenced material: PBMCs. The receptors were gathered from a female donor in good health and CMV-seronegative. CDR3s include the opening cysteine and the closing phenylalanine or tryptophan. Each record gives: D gene, V gene, J gene, clone size, CDR3 length, CDR3 protein, CDR3 DNA. A D gene is named only where the DNA matches it firmly. Size tells how often a clone was seen (once, few, many) or the class of an expanded clone, and some rows leave it out.

TRBD2	TRBV19	TRBJ2-1	.	15	CASSRRGSSYNEQFF	TGTGCCAGTAGTAGGCGGGGGTCCTCCTACAATGAGCAGTTCTTC
.	TRBV9	TRBJ1-1	.	14	CASSVAGEGTEAFF	TGTGCCAGCAGCGTAGCGGGGGAAGGGACTGAAGCTTTCTTT
.	TRBV2	TRBJ2-3	.	15	CASSGWGERTDTQYF	TGTGCCAGCAGCGGATGGGGGGAACGCACAGATACGCAGTATTTT
.	TRBV12-5	TRBJ2-1	.	13	CASGLDLRDKQFF	TGTGCTAGTGGGCTGGATCTTAGGGACAAGCAGTTCTTC
TRBD1	TRBV5-1	TRBJ1-1	.	20	CASSPGSVGTGDLGNTEAFF	TGCGCCAGCAGCCCGGGAAGTGTCGGGACAGGGGACCTGGGGAACACTGAAGCTTTCTTT
TRBD1	TRBV11-2	TRBJ1-2	.	14	CASSSDRGSYGYTF	TGTGCCAGCAGCTCAGACAGGGGAAGCTATGGCTACACCTTC
.	TRBV5-4	TRBJ1-1	.	14	CASSLDPGNTEAFF	TGTGCCAGCAGCTTGGATCCAGGGAACACTGAAGCTTTCTTT
.	TRBV21-1	TRBJ1-1	.	15	CAYSGTPWGKTEAFF	TGTGCATATTCCGGGACACCTTGGGGGAAGACTGAAGCTTTCTTT
.	TRBV7-8	TRBJ1-1	.	15	CASSLGQDWNTEAFF	TGTGCCAGCAGCTTAGGGCAGGATTGGAACACTGAAGCTTTCTTT
.	TRBV10-1	TRBJ1-1	.	13	CATRGGVNTEAFF	TGCGCCACCAGAGGGGGGGTGAACACTGAAGCTTTCTTT
TRBD2	TRBV7-2	TRBJ2-1	.	16	CASSLAGLGGASEQFF	TGTGCCAGCAGCTTAGCGGGACTAGGAGGGGCGAGTGAGCAGTTCTTC
TRBD1	TRBV18	TRBJ1-1	.	14	CASPGQALNTEAFF	TGTGCCAGCCCAGGACAGGCTCTAAACACTGAAGCTTTCTTT
TRBD1	TRBV7-9	TRBJ2-6	.	16	CAGIRTGDSGANVLTF	TGTGCCGGCATCCGGACAGGGGACTCTGGGGCCAACGTCCTGACTTTC
TRBD1	TRBV29-1	TRBJ1-3	.	13	CSARTGTGNTIYF	TGCAGCGCCCGGACAGGGACTGGAAACACCATATATTTT
TRBD2	TRBV29-1	TRBJ2-1	few	15	CSVSPGGPSYNEQFF	TGCAGCGTTAGTCCGGGAGGGCCCTCCTACAATGAGCAGTTCTTC
.	TRBV11-3	TRBJ2-1	.	16	CASSLGRDTGYNEQFF	TGTGCCAGCAGCTTAGGCCGGGACACGGGCTACAATGAGCAGTTCTTC
.	TRBV10-2	TRBJ1-2	.	14	CASSRDKVNYGYTF	TGCGCCAGCAGCCGGGACAAGGTTAACTATGGCTACACCTTC
TRBD1	TRBV2	TRBJ1-2	once	18	CASSEVSLDRGGDYGYTF	TGTGCCAGCAGTGAAGTCTCCTTGGACAGGGGCGGGGACTATGGCTACACCTTC
.	TRBV7-8	TRBJ1-2	.	13	CASSFSENYGYTF	TGTGCCAGCAGCTTTTCAGAAAACTATGGCTACACCTTC
.	TRBV19	TRBJ1-3	.	17	CASSTPGGRLSGNTIYF	TGTGCCAGTAGTACCCCCGGGGGTCGGTTATCTGGAAACACCATATATTTT
.	TRBV10-1	TRBJ2-1	.	15	CASSRTTRGYNEQFF	TGCGCCAGCAGCCGGACTACCCGGGGATACAATGAGCAGTTCTTC
.	TRBV7-9	TRBJ1-1	.	12	CSSSLVETEAFF	TGTTCCAGCAGCTTAGTCGAGACTGAAGCTTTCTTT
TRBD1	TRBV5-1	TRBJ2-4	.	15	CASSSNPGQGNIQYF	TGCGCCAGCAGCTCGAACCCAGGACAGGGAAACATTCAGTACTTC
.	TRBV5-1	TRBJ1-1	.	15	CASSLFGEGDTEAFF	TGCGCCAGCAGCTTGTTCGGGGAGGGGGACACTGAAGCTTTCTTT
.	TRBV5-4	TRBJ2-1	few	16	CASSFLGRGSYNEQFF	TGTGCCAGCAGCTTCCTCGGCAGGGGCTCCTACAATGAGCAGTTCTTC
.	TRBV5-5	TRBJ2-3	.	19	CASSLVRESGVAYTDTQYF	TGTGCCAGCAGCTTGGTTCGGGAGTCCGGGGTGGCATACACAGATACGCAGTATTTT
.	TRBV30	TRBJ2-2	.	13	CAWSVRGTGELFF	TGTGCCTGGAGTGTACGGGGAACCGGGGAGCTGTTTTTT
TRBD2	TRBV2	TRBJ2-5	.	17	CASSSPPGTSGKETQYF	TGTGCCAGCAGTTCCCCTCCCGGGACTAGCGGTAAAGAGACCCAGTACTTC
TRBD2	TRBV5-5	TRBJ2-3	.	16	CASSFTSGGNTDTQYF	TGTGCCAGCAGCTTCACAAGCGGGGGGAACACAGATACGCAGTATTTT
.	TRBV9	TRBJ2-7	.	12	CASSVGEGVQYF	TGTGCCAGCAGCGTAGGAGAAGGGGTGCAGTACTTC
.	TRBV4-2	TRBJ2-5	.	13	CASSQQGQETQYF	TGTGCCAGCAGCCAGCAGGGTCAAGAGACCCAGTACTTC